These 26 T cell receptor beta chains were sequenced from one sample in a study of blood T cells in healthy people across ages. A J-beta primer mix and a sample-barcoded 5' primer were used in a second PCR of roughly 6 to 11 cycles. TCRdb reanalysed the 5' RACE reads using MiXCR and keeps one entry per CDR3 protein. The data show roughly 1.6 million distinct CDR3 sequences, 30% to 40% seen once. The sequenced material came from blood. Receptor source: a woman in her twenties or thirties in good health.

This clonotype appeared a few times. The chain recombines TRBV7-2 with TRBJ2-1; D perhaps matches TRBD2 (6 bases). CDR1 is SGHTA, CDR2 FQGNSA, per germline. The CDR3 loop spans 17 amino acids. Trimming left V 4 bases short and J 1 base short, with 17 bases between. CDR3 residues: CASSSEGAWRSYNEQFF. The CDR3 DNA reads TGTGCCAGCAGCTCGGAGGGAGCCTGGAGGTCCTACAATGAGCAGTTCTTC.

This clonotype was counted between two and nine times. The chain joins TRBV7-9 to TRBJ2-3; TRBD1 or TRBD2 may be the D gene (5 bases each). CDR1 and CDR2 from the germline V gene are SEHNR and FQNEAQ (reference sequence). The V end lost 5 bases, the J end lost 0 bases, and 12 bases lay between the germline ends. The CDR3 length is 15 residues. This CDR3 reads CASSDGTQSTDTQYF. CDR3 DNA sequence: TGTGCCAGCAGCGATGGGACCCAAAGCACAGATACGCAGTATTTT.

The V and J genes are TRBV5-4 and TRBJ1-2; 10 bases are shared with TRBD1. The V and J ends lost 0 bases and 1 base, in that order; junction bases with no gene match: 6. CDR1 SGHNT and CDR2 YYREEE come from the germline V gene (reference sequence). The length of the CDR3 is 17 residues. The CDR3 DNA reads as TGTGCCAGCAGCTTGGGGACAGGGGGAGGCTATAACTATGGCTACACCTTC. The encoded protein is CASSLGTGGGYNYGYTF.

There are a few counts of this clonotype. This rearrangement joins TRBV5-1 to TRBJ2-1, with 11 bases fitting TRBD2. V shed 3 bases and J 6 bases; nucleotides not matched to a gene: 5. The germline CDR1 and CDR2 sequences are SGHRS and YFSETQ. The CDR3 consists of 15 residues. This CDR3 is CASSYSGTSGNEQFF. CDR3 DNA sequence: TGCGCCAGCAGCTACTCCGGGACTAGCGGCAATGAGCAGTTCTTC.

This clonotype came up a few times. The V call is TRBV2, the J call TRBJ2-7; D is unclear. Germline loops: CDR1 SNHLY, CDR2 FYNNEI. This CDR3 spans 14 amino acids. The V end lost 4 bases, the J end lost 0 bases, and 10 bases lay between the germline ends. This CDR3 reads CASSGTRISYEQYF. The DNA of the CDR3 is TGTGCCAGCAGTGGCACACGGATCTCCTACGAGCAGTACTTC. Combining the CDR3 with reference TRBV2 and TRBJ2-7 gives the whole variable domain EPEVTQTPSHQVTQMGQEVILRCVPISNHLYFYWYRQILGQKVEFLVSFYNNEISEKSEIFDDQFSVERPDGSNFTLKIRSTKLEDSAMYFCASSGTRISYEQYFGPGTRLTVT.

The chain has TRBV20-1 and TRBJ1-2, with D perhaps matching TRBD1 (6 bases). The CDR3 length is 11 residues. Germline CDR1 is DFQATT and CDR2 is SNEGSKA (reference sequence). The CDR3 sequence: CSPWGQDGYTF. Here the CDR3 DNA reads TGCAGCCCCTGGGGGCAGGATGGCTACACCTTC.

Concerning this clonotype: A read error may be the cause here, since a much bigger clone is one base away. This sequence joins TRBV28 and TRBJ2-3, with 8 bases identical to TRBD1. In germline, CDR1 is MDHEN, CDR2 SYDVKM. The CDR3 loop spans 15 amino acids. The CDR3 reads CAGSSPGQGTDTQYF. The CDR3 nucleotides read TGTGCCGGCAGTTCGCCGGGACAGGGCACAGATACGCAGTATTTT. Using reference TRBV28 and TRBJ2-3 for the parts outside the CDR3, the full variable domain is DVKVTQSSRYLVKRTGEKVFLECVQDMDHENMFWYRQDPGLGLRLIYFSYDVKMKEKGDIPEGYSVSREKKERFSLILESASTNQTSMYLCAGSSPGQGTDTQYFGPGTRLTVL.

The chain employs TRBV6-5 and TRBJ1-1; the D gene is possibly TRBD1 (5 bases). V lost 0 bases and J lost 11, with 13 bases in between. CDR1 and CDR2 (germline): MNHEY, SVGAGI. CDR3 length: 13 residues. CDR3 loop: CASSYSSLGEAFF. The CDR3 DNA reads as TGTGCCAGCAGTTACTCGAGTCTGGGGGAGGCTTTCTTT.

The sample holds a few counts of this clonotype. This chain links TRBV20-1 with TRBJ2-1; tentative D call: TRBD1 (6 bases). The V and J ends lost 3 bases and 3 bases respectively, with 9 bases between them. Germline V gene lookup returns CDR1 DFQATT and CDR2 SNEGSKA (reference sequence). The CDR3 is made up of 13 amino acids. CDR3: CSASRDNYNEQFF. In DNA form, the CDR3 reads TGCAGTGCTAGTAGGGACAACTACAATGAGCAGTTCTTC.

The table lists this clonotype with a few counts. The chain carries TRBV7-9 and TRBJ2-7; 8 nucleotides line up with TRBD2. Looked up from germline, CDR1 is SEHNR and CDR2 is FQNEAQ (reference sequence). The CDR3 length is 16 residues. J was trimmed by 2 bases and V by 6 bases; bases with no gene match: 12. The CDR3 region is CASSHSGGGRPYEQYF. DNA for the CDR3: TGTGCCAGCAGTCACTCGGGCGGGGGGCGTCCCTACGAGCAGTACTTC.

To note about this clonotype: One end of the junction does not line up with germline, which may come from a read error. This chain joins TRBV5-4 and TRBJ2-3, with D possibly matching TRBD1 (6 bases). The germline gives CDR1 SGHNT, CDR2 YYREEE (reference sequence). This CDR3 contains 15 residues. The DNA for the CDR3 is TGTACCAGCAGCTCGCAAACAGGGACGGCAGATACGCAGTATTTT. It is translated as CTSSSQTGTADTQYF.

This clonotype came up a few times. The chain recombines TRBV25-1 with TRBJ2-7; D is perhaps TRBD1 or TRBD2 (6 bases each). Germline V gene data show CDR1 as MGHDK and CDR2 as SYGVNS. The CDR3 sequence is 16 residues long. V was shortened by 4 bases and J by 3 bases, with 19 bases between the two germline ends. In nucleotides, the CDR3 is TGTGCCAGCAGTGTCGGGGGCGGGACACCAAACTACGAGCAGTACTTC. Translating gives CASSVGGGTPNYEQYF.

This chain joins TRBV15 and TRBJ2-3; D is possibly TRBD2 (5 bases). The V gene lost 0 bases and the J gene lost 3 bases, with 10 bases spanning the gap. The germline V gene has CDR1 LNHNV and CDR2 YYDKDF (reference sequence). This CDR3 spans 15 amino acids. The CDR3 DNA follows: TGTGCCACCAGCAGAGATGGGAGAAATACAGATACGCAGTATTTT. Translated: CATSRDGRNTDTQYF.

This clonotype was counted only a few times. V gene TRBV10-3 combines with J gene TRBJ2-7; possibly TRBD2 for D (6 bases). CDR1 is ENHRY, CDR2 SYGVKD, per germline. Trimming took off 2 bases at V and 7 bases at J, with 12 bases between the two ends. There are 13 residues in the CDR3. The CDR3 is CAISEGLRGEQYF. CDR3 sequence (DNA): TGTGCCATCAGTGAGGGACTACGGGGGGAGCAGTACTTC.

This clonotype was found a few times. The genes are TRBV2 and TRBJ2-4, with D perhaps TRBD2 (6 bases). The CDR3 is 15 residues long. V lost 1 base and J 0 bases, leaving 7 bases between the germline ends. Germline V gene sequence: CDR1 SNHLY, CDR2 FYNNEI. The CDR3 DNA sequence: TGTGCCAGCAGTGAAGGCGGGGTAGCCAAAAACATTCAGTACTTC. It translates to CASSEGGVAKNIQYF. Using reference TRBV2 and TRBJ2-4 for the parts outside the CDR3, the full variable domain is EPEVTQTPSHQVTQMGQEVILRCVPISNHLYFYWYRQILGQKVEFLVSFYNNEISEKSEIFDDQFSVERPDGSNFTLKIRSTKLEDSAMYFCASSEGGVAKNIQYFGAGTRLSVL.

This clonotype turned up a few times. V usage is TRBV12-3 or TRBV12-4 and J usage is TRBJ1-5; D unresolved. The CDR3 is 15 amino acids. V dropped 4 bases and J dropped 4 bases, with 14 bases sitting between them. CDR3 nucleotide sequence: TGTGCCAGCAGTTACTCCGGGCCGTTTAATCAGCCCCAGCATTTT. This codes for CASSYSGPFNQPQHF.

This clonotype was counted between two and nine times. The chain carries TRBV20-1 and TRBJ2-3, with 14 bases identical to TRBD2. Germline V gene data show CDR1 as DFQATT and CDR2 as SNEGSKA (reference sequence). The CDR3 runs 17 residues. The V segment lost 7 bases and the J segment 2 bases; nucleotides outside the gene matches: 11. CDR3 amino acids: CSVSIGTSGGITDTQYF. The CDR3 nucleotides are TGCAGTGTCTCCATTGGGACTAGCGGGGGAATCACAGATACGCAGTATTTT.

This clonotype has only a few counts. This sequence joins TRBV4-1 and TRBJ1-1; D not resolved. The CDR3 is made up of 13 amino acids. Germline V gene sequence: CDR1 MGHRA, CDR2 YSYEKL. V dropped 0 bases and J dropped 5 bases, with 7 bases sitting between them. CDR3 region: CASSQDPRTEAFF. CDR3 coding DNA: TGCGCCAGCAGCCAAGACCCTCGAACTGAAGCTTTCTTT.

The V call is TRBV10-2, the J call TRBJ2-3; D unresolved. The CDR3 is made up of 16 amino acids. Germline V gene sequence: CDR1 WSHSY, CDR2 SAAADI. The V end lost 0 bases, the J end lost 1 base, and 11 bases lay between the germline ends. CDR3 DNA sequence: TGCGCCAGCAGTGAGTCTGACCCGGTGGGCACAGATACGCAGTATTTT. Protein sequence: CASSESDPVGTDTQYF.

Comment on this clonotype: An end of the junction does not agree with germline; a read error may underlie this. The genes are TRBV2 and TRBJ2-1; 7 bases agree with TRBD1. The length of the CDR3 is 14 residues. The germline V gene has CDR1 SNHLY and CDR2 FYNNEI. The CDR3 reads CANRTGVSYNEQFF. The CDR3 coding sequence is TGCGCCAACAGGACAGGAGTCTCCTACAATGAGCAGTTCTTC.

This clonotype was counted only a few times. CDR3 loop: CATMHRAAETQYF. The DNA for the CDR3 is TGTGCCACTATGCATCGGGCGGCGGAGACCCAGTACTTC. The chain is built from TRBV12-3 or TRBV12-4 and TRBJ2-7; D is undetermined. With the DNA end fitting TRBJ2-5 better, the J assignment may be wrong. The CDR3 spans 13 residues.

The chain is built from TRBV12-3 or TRBV12-4 and TRBJ2-3, with D perhaps matching TRBD2 (5 bases). The CDR3 length is 12 residues. The V and J ends lost 9 bases and 4 bases respectively, with 11 bases between them. CDR3 nucleotides: TGTGCCAGTTGGAGGTGGGCAGATACGCAGTATTTT. The encoded protein is CASWRWADTQYF.

The table lists this clonotype with a few counts. The chain employs TRBV7-2 and TRBJ2-1; D unclear. V lost 2 bases to trimming and J lost 1 base, with 15 bases between them. The CDR3 is made up of 17 amino acids. Germline V gives CDR1 SGHTA, CDR2 FQGNSA. This CDR3 is CASSLYWQTGSYNEQFF. CDR3 nucleotide sequence: TGTGCCAGCAGCTTATATTGGCAAACGGGTTCCTACAATGAGCAGTTCTTC.

This clonotype was seen once. With a much larger clone just one base away, this may be a read error. The V call is TRBV9, the J call TRBJ2-5; unclear D gene. V shed 10 bases and J shed 3 bases, with 19 bases lying between them. Germline CDR1 and CDR2: SGDLS and YYNGEE. This CDR3 is 14 amino acids long. The chain's CDR3 is CAGILLRAEETQYF. CDR3 nucleotides: TGTGCCGGCATACTCTTAAGGGCCGAAGAGACCCAGTACTTC.

The rearrangement links TRBV28 to TRBJ2-7; D gene uncertain. This CDR3 comprises 12 residues. The germline V gene has CDR1 MDHEN and CDR2 SYDVKM. Between the trimmed V and J ends, which lost 6 bases and 5 bases, there was a span of 11 bases. The chain's CDR3 is CASRSTVDEQYF. CDR3 nucleotides: TGTGCCAGCAGATCTACGGTGGACGAGCAGTACTTC.

There are many counts of this clonotype. The V gene is TRBV4-1, the J gene TRBJ1-2; 7 nucleotides line up with TRBD1. The germline V gene encodes CDR1 MGHRA and CDR2 YSYEKL. The ends lost 4 bases at V and 5 bases at J; junction bases unmatched: 10. This CDR3 comprises 15 residues. The CDR3 protein is CASSLEGGDSYGYTF. In DNA form, the CDR3 reads TGCGCCAGCAGCCTGGAAGGGGGCGATTCTTATGGCTACACCTTC.